This note documents a single TCR beta chain sequence. The CDR3 runs to 15 residues. Germline V CDR1 and CDR2: LNHDA, SQIVND (reference sequence). V was trimmed by 4 bases and J by 3 bases, leaving 16 bases between them. These data originate in a study of T cell changes during pregnancy in multiple sclerosis. Some clones are missing from TCRdb's copy, which holds only in-frame ones; the method was immunoSEQ multiplex PCR. The sample lists tens of thousands of clones; around 93% were seen once. The source was CD4+ T cells from peripheral blood mononuclear cells, collected in the third trimester of pregnancy. The sequence was obtained from a female donor in good health, enrolled as a control in a pregnancy study. The chain has TRBV19 and TRBJ2-7, with a possible D match to TRBD1 (9 bases). CDR3 coding DNA: TGTGCCAGTAGTACGGGGGGGACAGGGAGCTACGAGCAGTACTTC. It is translated as CASSTGGTGSYEQYF.